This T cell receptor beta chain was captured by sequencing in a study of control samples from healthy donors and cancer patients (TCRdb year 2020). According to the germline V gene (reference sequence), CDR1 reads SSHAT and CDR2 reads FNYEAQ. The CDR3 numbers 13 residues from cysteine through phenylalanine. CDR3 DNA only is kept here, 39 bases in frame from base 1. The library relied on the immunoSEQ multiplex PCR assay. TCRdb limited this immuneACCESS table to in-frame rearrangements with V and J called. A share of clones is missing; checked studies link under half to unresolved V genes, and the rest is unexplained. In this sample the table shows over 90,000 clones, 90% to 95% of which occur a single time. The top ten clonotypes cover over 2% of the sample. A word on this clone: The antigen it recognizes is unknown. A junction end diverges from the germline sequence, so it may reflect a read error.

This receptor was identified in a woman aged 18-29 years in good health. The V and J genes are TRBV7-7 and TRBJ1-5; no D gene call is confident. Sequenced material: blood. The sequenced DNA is TGTGCTAGCAGCTTATCAGTTACTCAGCCCCAGCATTTT. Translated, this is CASSLSVTQPQHF.